This T cell receptor beta chain was sequenced during a study of tumour-infiltrating T cells in Burkitt lymphoma. Overall study: Productive clonality predicted overall and progression-free survival.

V shed 3 bases and J 2 bases; nucleotides not matched to a gene: 3. The CDR3 consists of 15 residues. The germline gives CDR1 MNHNS, CDR2 SASEGT. Using immunoSEQ multiplex PCR, the repertoire was profiled, and TCRdb retains in-frame clones only, with some absent. The sample carries around 6,500 clones, about a sixth recorded once. The sequence was collected from a human donor with diffuse large B-cell lymphoma. The chain employs TRBV6-1 and TRBJ2-7; 11 bases are shared with TRBD2. Material for sequencing was tumor tissue. CDR3 loop: CASSEGLAVTYEQYF. CDR3 DNA: TGTGCCAGCAGTGAGGGACTAGCGGTGACCTACGAGCAGTACTTC.